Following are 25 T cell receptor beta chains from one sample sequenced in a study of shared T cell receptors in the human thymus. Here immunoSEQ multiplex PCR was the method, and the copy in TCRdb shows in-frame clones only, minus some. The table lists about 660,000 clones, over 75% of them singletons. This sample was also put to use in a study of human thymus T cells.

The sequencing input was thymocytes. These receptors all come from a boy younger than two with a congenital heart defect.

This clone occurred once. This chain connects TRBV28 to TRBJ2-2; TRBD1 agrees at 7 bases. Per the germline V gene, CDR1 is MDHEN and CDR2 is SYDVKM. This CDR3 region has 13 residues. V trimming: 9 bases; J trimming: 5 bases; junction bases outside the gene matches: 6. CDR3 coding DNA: TGTGCCAGTCCAGACAGGGCAACCGGGGAGCTGTTTTTT. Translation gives CASPDRATGELFF. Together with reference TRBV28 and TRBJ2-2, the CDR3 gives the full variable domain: DVKVTQSSRYLVKRTGEKVFLECVQDMDHENMFWYRQDPGLGLRLIYFSYDVKMKEKGDIPEGYSVSREKKERFSLILESASTNQTSMYLCASPDRATGELFFGEGSRLTVL.

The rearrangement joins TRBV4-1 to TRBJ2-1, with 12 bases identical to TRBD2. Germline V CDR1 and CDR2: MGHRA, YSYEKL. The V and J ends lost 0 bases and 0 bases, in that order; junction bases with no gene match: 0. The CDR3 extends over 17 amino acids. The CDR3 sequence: CASSQETSGSSYNEQFF. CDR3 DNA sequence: TGCGCCAGCAGCCAAGAGACTAGCGGGAGCTCCTACAATGAGCAGTTCTTC.

CDR3 in DNA: TGTGCCAGCAGCCCTTCGACAGTGAACACTGAAGCTTTCTTT. Translating it yields CASSPSTVNTEAFF. The rearrangement uses TRBV11-2 and TRBJ1-1, with a weak D call TRBD1 (5 bases). Germline lookup yields CDR1 SGHAT and CDR2 FQNNGV. The length of the CDR3 is 14 residues. The V end was cut by 5 bases, the J end by 0 bases, with 10 bases between.

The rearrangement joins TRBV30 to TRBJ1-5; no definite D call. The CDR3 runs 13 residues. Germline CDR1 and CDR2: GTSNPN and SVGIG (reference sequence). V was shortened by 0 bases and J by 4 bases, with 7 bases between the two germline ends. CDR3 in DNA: TGTGCCTGGAGTGTAGAGGGAAATCAGCCCCAGCATTTT. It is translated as CAWSVEGNQPQHF.

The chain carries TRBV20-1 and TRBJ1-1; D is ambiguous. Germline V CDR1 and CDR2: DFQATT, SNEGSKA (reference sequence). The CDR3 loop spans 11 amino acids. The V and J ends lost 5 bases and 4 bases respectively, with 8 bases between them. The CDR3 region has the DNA TGCAGTGCTCAGATTGGCACTGAAGCTTTCTTT. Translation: CSAQIGTEAFF.

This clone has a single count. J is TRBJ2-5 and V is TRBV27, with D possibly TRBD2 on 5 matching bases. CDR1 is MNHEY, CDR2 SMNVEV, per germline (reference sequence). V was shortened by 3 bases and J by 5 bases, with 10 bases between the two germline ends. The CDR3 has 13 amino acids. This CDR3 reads CASSFTKRETQYF. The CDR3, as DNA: TGTGCCAGCAGTTTTACCAAGCGGGAGACCCAGTACTTC.

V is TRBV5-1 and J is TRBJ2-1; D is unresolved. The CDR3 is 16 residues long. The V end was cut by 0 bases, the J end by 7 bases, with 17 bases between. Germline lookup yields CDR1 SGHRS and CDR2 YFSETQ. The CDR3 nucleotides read TGCGCCAGCAGCTTGGCCTGTACGAATTCTAGAAATGAGCAGTTCTTC. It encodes CASSLACTNSRNEQFF.

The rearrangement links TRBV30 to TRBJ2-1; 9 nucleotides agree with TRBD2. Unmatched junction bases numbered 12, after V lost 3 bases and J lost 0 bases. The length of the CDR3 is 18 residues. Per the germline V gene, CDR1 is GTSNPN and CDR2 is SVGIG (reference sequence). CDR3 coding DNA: TGTGCCTGGAGGAGCGGGGGGCCGCCGCGAAGCTCCTACAATGAGCAGTTCTTC. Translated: CAWRSGGPPRSSYNEQFF.

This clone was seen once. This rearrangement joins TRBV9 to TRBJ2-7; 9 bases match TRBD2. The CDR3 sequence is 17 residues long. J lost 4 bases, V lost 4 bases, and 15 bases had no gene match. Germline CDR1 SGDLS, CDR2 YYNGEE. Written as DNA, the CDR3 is TGTGCCAGCAGCCCTCAGAGGGAGCGGGAGGTGGGATACGAGCAGTACTTC. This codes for CASSPQREREVGYEQYF.

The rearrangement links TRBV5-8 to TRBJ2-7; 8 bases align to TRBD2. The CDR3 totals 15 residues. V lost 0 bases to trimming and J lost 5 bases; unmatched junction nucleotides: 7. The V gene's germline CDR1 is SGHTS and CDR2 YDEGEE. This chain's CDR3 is CASSLGVSGIDEQYF. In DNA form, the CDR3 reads TGTGCCAGCAGCTTGGGTGTTAGCGGGATCGACGAGCAGTACTTC.

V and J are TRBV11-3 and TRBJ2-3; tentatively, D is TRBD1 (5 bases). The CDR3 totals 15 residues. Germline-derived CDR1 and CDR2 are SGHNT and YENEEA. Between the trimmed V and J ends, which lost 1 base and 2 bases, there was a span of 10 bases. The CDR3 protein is CASSLGETVTDTQYF. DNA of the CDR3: TGTGCCAGCAGCTTAGGAGAGACAGTCACAGATACGCAGTATTTT.

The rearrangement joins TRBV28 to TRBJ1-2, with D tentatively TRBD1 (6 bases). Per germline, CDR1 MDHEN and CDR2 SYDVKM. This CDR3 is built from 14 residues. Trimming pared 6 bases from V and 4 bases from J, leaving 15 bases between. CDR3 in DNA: TGTGCCAGCAGCAAGGACAGTACTATCTATGGCTACACCTTC. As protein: CASSKDSTIYGYTF.

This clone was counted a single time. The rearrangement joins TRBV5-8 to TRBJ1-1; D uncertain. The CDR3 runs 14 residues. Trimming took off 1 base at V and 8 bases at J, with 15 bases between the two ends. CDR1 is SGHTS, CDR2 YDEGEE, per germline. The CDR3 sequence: CASSLRGGEVEAFF. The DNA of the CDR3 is TGTGCCAGCAGCTTGCGGGGAGGTGAGGTCGAAGCTTTCTTT.

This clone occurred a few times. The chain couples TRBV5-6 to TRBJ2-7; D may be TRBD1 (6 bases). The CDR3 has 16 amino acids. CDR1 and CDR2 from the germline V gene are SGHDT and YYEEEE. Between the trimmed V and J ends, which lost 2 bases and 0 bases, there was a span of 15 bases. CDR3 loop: CASSFLDRTPSYEQYF. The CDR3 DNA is TGTGCCAGCAGCTTCCTCGACAGGACTCCCTCCTACGAGCAGTACTTC. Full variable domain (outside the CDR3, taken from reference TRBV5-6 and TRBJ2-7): DAGVTQSPTHLIKTRGQQVTLRCSPKSGHDTVSWYQQALGQGPQFIFQYYEEEERQRGNFPDRFSGHQFPNYSSELNVNALLLGDSALYLCASSFLDRTPSYEQYFGPGTRLTVT.

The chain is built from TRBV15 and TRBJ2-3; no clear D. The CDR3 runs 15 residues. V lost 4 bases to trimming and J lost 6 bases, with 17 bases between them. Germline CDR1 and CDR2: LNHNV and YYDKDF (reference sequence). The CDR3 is CATSTPGERSDTQYF. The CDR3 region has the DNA TGTGCCACCAGCACCCCGGGTGAGAGGTCGGATACGCAGTATTTT.

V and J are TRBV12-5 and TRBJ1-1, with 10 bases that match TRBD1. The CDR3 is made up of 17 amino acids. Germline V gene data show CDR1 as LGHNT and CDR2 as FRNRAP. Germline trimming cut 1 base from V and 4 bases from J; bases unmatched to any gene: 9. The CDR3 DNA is TGTGCTAGTGGTTTGGGATTGGCGAGGGACAGGGGCACTGAAGCTTTCTTT. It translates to CASGLGLARDRGTEAFF. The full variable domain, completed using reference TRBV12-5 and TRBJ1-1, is DARVTQTPRHKVTEMGQEVTMRCQPILGHNTVFWYRQTMMQGLELLAYFRNRAPLDDSGMPKDRFSAEMPDATLATLKIQPSEPRDSAVYFCASGLGLARDRGTEAFFGQGTRLTVV.

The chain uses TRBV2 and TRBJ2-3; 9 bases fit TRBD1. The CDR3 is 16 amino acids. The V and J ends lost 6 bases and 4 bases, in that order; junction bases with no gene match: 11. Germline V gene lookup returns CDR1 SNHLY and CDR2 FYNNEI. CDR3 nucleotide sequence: TGTGCCAGCAGAGGTCCGGGACAGGGAAGCCCAGATACGCAGTATTTT. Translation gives CASRGPGQGSPDTQYF. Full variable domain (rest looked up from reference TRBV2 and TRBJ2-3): EPEVTQTPSHQVTQMGQEVILRCVPISNHLYFYWYRQILGQKVEFLVSFYNNEISEKSEIFDDQFSVERPDGSNFTLKIRSTKLEDSAMYFCASRGPGQGSPDTQYFGPGTRLTVL.

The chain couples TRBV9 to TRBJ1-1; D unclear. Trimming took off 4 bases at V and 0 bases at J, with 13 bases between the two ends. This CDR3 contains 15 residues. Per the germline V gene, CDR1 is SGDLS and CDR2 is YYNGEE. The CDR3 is CASSPRGWLNTEAFF. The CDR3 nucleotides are TGTGCCAGCAGCCCCCGAGGGTGGTTGAACACTGAAGCTTTCTTT.

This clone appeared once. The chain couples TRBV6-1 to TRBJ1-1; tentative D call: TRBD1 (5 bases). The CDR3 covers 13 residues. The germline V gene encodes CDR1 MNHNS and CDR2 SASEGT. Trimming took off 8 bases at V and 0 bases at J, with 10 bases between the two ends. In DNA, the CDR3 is TGTGCCAGCTCAAGGGGCCTGAACACTGAAGCTTTCTTT. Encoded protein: CASSRGLNTEAFF.

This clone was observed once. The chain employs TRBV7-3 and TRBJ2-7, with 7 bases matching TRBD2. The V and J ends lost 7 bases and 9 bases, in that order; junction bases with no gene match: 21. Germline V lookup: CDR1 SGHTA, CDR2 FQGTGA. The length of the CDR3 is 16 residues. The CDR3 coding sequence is TGTGCCAGCATCCTTAGTGTCTGGGGGGGGTTTGCCGGGCAGTACTTC. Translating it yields CASILSVWGGFAGQYF.

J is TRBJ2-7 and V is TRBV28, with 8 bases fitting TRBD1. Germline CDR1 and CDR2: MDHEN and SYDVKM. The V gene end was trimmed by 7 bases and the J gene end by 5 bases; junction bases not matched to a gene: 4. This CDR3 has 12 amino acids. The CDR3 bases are TGTGCCAGCAAGGACAGGGCGAACGAGCAGTACTTC. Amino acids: CASKDRANEQYF.

The CDR3 DNA follows: TGTGCCAGCAGTTATAAGCCGCCCGGGGAGCTGTTTTTT. Amino acids: CASSYKPPGELFF. V is TRBV28 and J is TRBJ2-2; D uncertain. The CDR3 sequence is 13 residues long. Germline V gene sequence: CDR1 MDHEN, CDR2 SYDVKM. Trimming took 4 bases from V and 6 from J, leaving 9 bases between them. Using reference TRBV28 and TRBJ2-2 for the parts outside the CDR3, the full variable domain is DVKVTQSSRYLVKRTGEKVFLECVQDMDHENMFWYRQDPGLGLRLIYFSYDVKMKEKGDIPEGYSVSREKKERFSLILESASTNQTSMYLCASSYKPPGELFFGEGSRLTVL.

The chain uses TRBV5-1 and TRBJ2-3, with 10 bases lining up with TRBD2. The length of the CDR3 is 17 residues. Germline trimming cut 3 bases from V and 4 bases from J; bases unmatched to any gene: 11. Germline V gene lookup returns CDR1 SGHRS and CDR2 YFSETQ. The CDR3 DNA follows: TGCGCCAGCAGCTCGGGTAGGAGCGGGGGGGCGTCAGATACGCAGTATTTT. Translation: CASSSGRSGGASDTQYF.

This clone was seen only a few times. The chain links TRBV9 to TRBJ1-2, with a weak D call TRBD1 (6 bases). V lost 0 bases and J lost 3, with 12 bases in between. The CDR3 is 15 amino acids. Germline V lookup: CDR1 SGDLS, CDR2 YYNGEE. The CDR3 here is CASSVGTVPHYGYTF. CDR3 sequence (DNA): TGTGCCAGCAGCGTAGGGACAGTACCCCACTATGGCTACACCTTC. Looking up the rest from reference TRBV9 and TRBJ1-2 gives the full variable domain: DSGVTQTPKHLITATGQRVTLRCSPRSGDLSVYWYQQSLDQGLQFLIQYYNGEERAKGNILERFSAQQFPDLHSELNLSSLELGDSALYFCASSVGTVPHYGYTFGSGTRLTVV.

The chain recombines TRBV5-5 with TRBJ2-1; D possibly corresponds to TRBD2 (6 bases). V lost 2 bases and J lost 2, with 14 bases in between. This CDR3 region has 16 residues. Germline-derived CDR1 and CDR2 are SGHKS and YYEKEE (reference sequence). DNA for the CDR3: TGTGCCAGCAGCTTAGTGGCGGGATCCCCCTACAATGAGCAGTTCTTC. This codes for CASSLVAGSPYNEQFF.